This TCR beta chain was found in a study of chronic HIV infection and antiretroviral therapy. Trimming left V 7 bases short and J 5 bases short, with 23 bases between. The CDR3 covers 16 residues. CDR1 SGHVS and CDR2 FQNEAQ come from the germline V gene. Each CDR3 protein gets one entry after TCRdb re-called the 5' RACE reads with MiXCR. The top ten hold approximately 3% of the sample, which has 45,000 to 60,000 distinct CDR3 sequences, 19% seen once. This TCR derives from an adult who had HIV and had not received antiretroviral therapy, or was an uninfected healthy control (not recorded which). The chain uses TRBV7-8 and TRBJ1-1; D uncertain. Sequencing was performed on peripheral blood. The DNA of the CDR3 is TGTGCCAGCAACCCCCAAAGGCCCCCATATAATACTGAAGCTTTCTTT. Protein: CASNPQRPPYNTEAFF.